This passage covers 3 T cell receptor beta chains from one sample sequenced in a study of regulatory T cells in long-lasting Graves disease. Stated time point: persistent/refractory GD, antithyroid drugs over 5 years with positive TRAb. RNA extracted from PBMCs served as the sequencing template. Building of the TCR beta libraries involved iRepertoire HTBI primers and Arm-PCR of CDR3 regions. In TCRdb, the multiplex PCR reads were re-called with MiXCR into one record per CDR3 protein. The sample includes 450,000 or so distinct CDR3 sequences, under 25% of them seen just once. Sequenced here: peripheral blood mononuclear cells (PBMCs), sampled when the disease was refractory, from a patient treated with antithyroid drugs. These receptors came from a female donor with Graves disease.

This clonotype was observed a handful of times. The chain recombines TRBV5-1 with TRBJ1-4, with a weak D call TRBD1 (5 bases). From germline, CDR1 is SGHRS and CDR2 YFSETQ. The V end lost 4 bases, the J end lost 8 bases, and 18 bases lay between the germline ends. The CDR3 extends over 15 amino acids. The CDR3: CASSREGRDREKLFF. CDR3 nucleotides: TGCGCCAGCAGCCGGGAGGGCAGGGATCGGGAAAAACTGTTTTTT. Based on the CDR3 plus reference TRBV5-1 and TRBJ1-4, the full variable domain is KAGVTQTPRYLIKTRGQQVTLSCSPISGHRSVSWYQQTPGQGLQFLFEYFSETQRNKGNFPGRFSGRQFSNSRSEMNVSTLELGDSALYLCASSREGRDREKLFFGSGTQLSVL.

A remark on this clonotype: A read error is possible here, since a much larger clone lies one base away. CDR3 in amino acids: CASSQGGTDGYTF. The CDR3 DNA reads TGTGCCAGCAGCCAAGGAGGAACGGATGGCTACACCTTC. The chain is built from TRBV3-1 and TRBJ1-2; D not certain. Trimming shortened V by 1 base and J by 6 bases, and 9 bases separated the two germline ends. There are 13 residues in the CDR3. Per germline, CDR1 LGHDT and CDR2 YNNKEL (reference sequence).

This clonotype was seen many times. The chain carries TRBV5-6 and TRBJ1-1; D is uncertain. Deletions cut 5 bases from V and 0 bases from J, with 11 bases between. The CDR3 contains 14 residues. The germline CDR1 and CDR2 sequences are SGHDT and YYEEEE. In DNA form, the CDR3 reads TGTGCCAGCAGTTTTAACAGTATGAACACTGAAGCTTTCTTT. Protein product: CASSFNSMNTEAFF.